The present T cell receptor beta chain was sequenced within a study of tumor-infiltrating lymphocytes in primary liver carcinoma (dated by TCRdb to about 2017). In terms of the full investigation: Between November 2015 and March 2016, roughly 5 patients in China with histopathologically diagnosed primary liver carcinoma had their tumors surgically resected. Each sample produced about 3.5 to 7.5 million productive TCRbeta reads, and read depth showed no significant difference between tissue types. Of the five patients, three men and two women aged 30 to 69 years, four had hepatocellular carcinoma and one had combined HCC and intrahepatic cholangiocarcinoma. A total of 35 specimens from 5 patients underwent TCRbeta repertoire sequencing, comprising some 25 tumor regions, 5 adjacent noncancerous liver tissues and 5 peripheral blood samples. Technical replicate repertoires showed high reproducibility, with mean shared-clone rates roughly 0.89 and correlation coefficients above 0.95. For each liver tumor, the study sampled five regions along with adjacent normal tissue and blood, and applied TCRbeta repertoire sequencing, expression microarrays and whole-exome sequencing. Tumors of the five patients were stage T1-T3 N0M0 with maximum diameters of 4.2 to 10 cm.

The CDR3 covers 14 residues, taking in both the cysteine and the phenylalanine. The read is trimmed to its CDR3 DNA, 42 bases read in frame from base 1. Taken from the germline V gene (reference sequence), the CDR1 and CDR2 loops are SEHNR and FQNEAQ. Deletion took 5 bases off V and 5 bases off J, with a span of 16 bases between the germline ends. Blood RNA was extracted from unsorted whole blood using TRIzol reagent, and germline DNA was obtained with the DNeasy Blood & Tissue kit. At the time of sampling, the patients had chronic HBV infection and had not received any treatment. Before surgery, about 4 milliliters of peripheral blood were collected into K2EDTA tubes. This clonotype has more than one count but fewer than ten. Its binding antigen is unknown. No base qualities exist here, and no much larger clone lies one base off it. TCRbeta-specific cDNA was reverse-transcribed from roughly 500 ng total RNA using a constant-region primer and ProtoScript II reverse transcriptase. Three nested multiplex PCR rounds, following a slightly modified ARM-PCR procedure, were used to build the TCRbeta libraries. Each of the first two PCR rounds ran for approximately 11 cycles and used multiplex TRBV1-TRBV30 forward primers together with a Cbeta reverse primer. A final 25-cycle PCR with Deep VentR polymerase added sample barcodes and Illumina adapters. Before sequencing, amplicons of 200-500 bp were purified from gel using a QIAquick gel extraction kit. An Illumina HiSeq 2500 was used to sequence the TCRbeta amplicons with 250-bp paired-end reads. The published analysis was carried out like this. Reads were quality-trimmed with Trimmomatic v0.33, and paired reads were merged with FLASH v1.2.11 to recover full CDR3 sequences. V, D and J germline segments were assigned to the rearranged TCRbeta sequences using MiGEC v1.2.1b. Clonotype statistics and Shannon-Wiener diversity indices were calculated with VDJtools v1.0.0. Except for diversity analysis, only the 250 most abundant clonotypes of each sample were used in subsequent analyses to reduce sampling bias. Using fastp trimming at Q25 and MiXCR clonotype assembly, TCRdb reanalyzed the public sequencing data and kept in-frame beta chains. Identical CDR3 proteins give one entry, which carries the most common genes and DNA. The authors' filters were not applied to this entry. Present in this sample are 310,000 or so distinct CDR3 sequences, nearly 60% of which were seen just once. The ten most abundant clones make up over 15% of the sample.

The research as a whole found: Repertoire overlap was higher between tumor regions (mean around 35%) than tumor-adjacent (around 17%) or tumor-blood (about 14%) pairs, consistent with antigen-driven expansion. With just four to six patients in the study, the authors point out that the findings should be validated in a larger study. Because the samples were bulk and unsorted, CD4+ and CD8+ T cell repertoires could not be compared. Only the TCR beta chain was sequenced, so true repertoire diversity is likely underestimated because unpaired alpha chains were not captured. The top 250 clones made up a significantly larger repertoire fraction in tumors than in blood (p = 0.039).

The V and J segments used are TRBV7-9 and TRBJ2-7, with the identity of the D gene unclear. This TCR was recovered from a woman in her twenties or thirties with primary liver carcinoma and hepatitis B virus infection. Sequenced: peripheral blood. The CDR3 has the sequence CASSPIGTEHEQYF. The nucleotide sequence reads TGTGCCAGCAGCCCCATTGGCACGGAACACGAGCAGTACTTC. Here the CDR3 is joined to the reference TRBV7-9 and TRBJ2-7 genes, and the full variable domain is: DTGVSQNPRHKITKRGQNVTFRCDPISEHNRLYWYRQTLGQGPEFLTYFQNEAQLEKSRLLSDRFSAERPKGSFSTLEIQRTEQGDSAMYLCASSPIGTEHEQYFGPGTRLTVT.